The 11 T cell receptor beta chains reported below all come from one sample, sequenced in a study of T cells in Graves' hyperthyroidism and ophthalmopathy. TCR beta CDR3 regions were amplified from RNA. During a first-round RT-PCR of the TCR CDR3, the HTBI primer set was used. MiXCR, run by TCRdb on the multiplex PCR reads, gives a single entry per CDR3 protein. Altogether around 660,000 distinct CDR3 sequences are present, over 40% being singletons, with the ten largest covering less than 9%. The sample was peripheral blood or thyroid tissue (not recorded which). The receptors shown here come from an adult man with Graves' disease, either hyperthyroidism or ophthalmopathy (not recorded which).

This clonotype came up once. The chain carries TRBV6-2 or TRBV6-3 and TRBJ1-2, with D maybe TRBD1 (6 bases). Between the trimmed V and J ends, which lost 2 bases and 6 bases, there was a span of 16 bases. The CDR3 is 15 amino acids. Germline V gene data show CDR1 as MNHEY and CDR2 as SVGEGT. CDR3 loop: CASSYLPGTKDGYTF. The CDR3 DNA follows: TGTGCCAGCAGTTACCTCCCCGGGACAAAGGATGGCTACACCTTC.

This chain links TRBV2 with TRBJ1-4, with TRBD1 matching over 7 bases. The J segment lost 4 bases and the V segment lost 7 bases, leaving 6 bases of the junction unmatched. The germline CDR1 and CDR2 sequences are SNHLY and FYNNEI. The CDR3 length is 14 residues. CDR3 sequence reads: CASNGGQINEKLFF. CDR3 bases: TGTGCCAGCAACGGGGGACAGATTAATGAAAAACTGTTTTTT.

Points on this clonotype: Germline and junction disagree at one end, which may indicate a read error. This chain links TRBV5-5 with TRBJ1-4, with D unclear. The germline V gene has CDR1 SGHKS and CDR2 YYEKEE (reference sequence). This CDR3 has 13 amino acids. This CDR3 reads CASSLQVVEKLFF. CDR3 DNA: TGCGCCAGCAGCTTGCAGGTGGTTGAAAAACTGTTTTTT.

This clonotype was counted only a few times. The genes are TRBV7-9 and TRBJ2-7, with 7 bases matching TRBD2. This CDR3 has 14 amino acids. Trimming at V came to 6 bases and at J to 3 bases, leaving 8 bases not matched to a gene. Germline CDR1 is SEHNR and CDR2 is FQNEAQ (reference sequence). This CDR3 reads CASSSGLDLYEQYF. Written as DNA, the CDR3 is TGTGCCAGCAGTTCCGGACTAGATCTCTACGAGCAGTACTTC. Full variable domain (missing parts from reference TRBV7-9 and TRBJ2-7): DTGVSQNPRHKITKRGQNVTFRCDPISEHNRLYWYRQTLGQGPEFLTYFQNEAQLEKSRLLSDRFSAERPKGSFSTLEIQRTEQGDSAMYLCASSSGLDLYEQYFGPGTRLTVT.

The chain uses TRBV12-3 or TRBV12-4 and TRBJ2-7; perhaps TRBD1 as D (6 bases). This CDR3 is 13 amino acids long. With 6 bases removed from V and 7 bases from J, the gap between germline ends came to 16 bases. CDR3 residues: CASSQVSQGEQYF. The CDR3 nucleotides read TGTGCCAGCAGCCAAGTGTCACAGGGAGAGCAGTACTTC.

This clonotype has at least ten counts. Written as DNA, the CDR3 is TGTGCCAGCAGCACCTCGGACAGGGCGGGCCAGCCCCAGCATTTT. Amino acids: CASSTSDRAGQPQHF. The rearrangement joins TRBV7-9 to TRBJ1-5; 8 bases align to TRBD1. CDR1 is SEHNR, CDR2 FQNEAQ, per germline (reference sequence). The CDR3 length is 15 residues. The junction had 10 bases not matched to a gene; V was cut back by 5 bases and J by 7 bases.

This clonotype was recorded at least ten times. This chain joins TRBV25-1 and TRBJ1-4; perhaps TRBD1 as D (6 bases). Germline CDR1 MGHDK, CDR2 SYGVNS. The V end was cut by 5 bases, the J end by 6 bases, with 16 bases between. The CDR3 has 15 residues. CDR3 protein: CASSPSRGGYEKLFF. The CDR3 bases are TGTGCCAGCAGTCCCTCGAGGGGGGGGTATGAAAAACTGTTTTTT. Together with reference TRBV25-1 and TRBJ1-4, the CDR3 gives the full variable domain: EADIYQTPRYLVIGTGKKITLECSQTMGHDKMYWYQQDPGMELHLIHYSYGVNSTEKGDLSSESTVSRIRTEHFPLTLESARPSHTSQYLCASSPSRGGYEKLFFGSGTQLSVL.

The chain employs TRBV7-9 and TRBJ2-5; D possibly matches TRBD1 or TRBD2 (5 bases each). This CDR3 comprises 14 residues. CDR1 and CDR2 from the germline V gene are SEHNR and FQNEAQ (reference sequence). With 5 bases removed from V and 5 bases from J, the gap between germline ends came to 15 bases. DNA of the CDR3: TGTGCCAGCAGCCGATGCCGGGGCGACGAGACCCAGTACTTC. This sequence encodes CASSRCRGDETQYF.

The rearrangement joins TRBV7-9 to TRBJ1-1, with 9 bases matching TRBD1. The CDR3 consists of 15 residues. Losses at the gene ends were 9 bases for V and 5 bases for J; bases not matched to a gene: 13. In germline, CDR1 is SEHNR, CDR2 FQNEAQ (reference sequence). The CDR3 bases are TGTGCCAGTGGTATTAGGGGGACAGGGATTACTGAAGCTTTCTTT. It specifies CASGIRGTGITEAFF.

This clonotype was observed at least ten times. The chain is built from TRBV25-1 and TRBJ1-4; D ambiguous. Germline V gene lookup returns CDR1 MGHDK and CDR2 SYGVNS. The CDR3 is 15 amino acids. Trimming cost V 3 bases and J 4 bases, with 12 bases left between them. CDR3 region: CASSELRLNNEKLFF. The DNA of the CDR3 is TGTGCCAGCAGTGAGTTACGTCTGAATAATGAAAAACTGTTTTTT.

The V call is TRBV7-6, the J call TRBJ2-5, with 7 nucleotides matching TRBD2. The end of the DNA fits TRBJ2-7 better, so the J call may be wrong. This CDR3 contains 14 residues. Germline assignment: CDR1 SGHVS and CDR2 FNYEAQ. The CDR3 DNA reads TGTGCCAGCAGCCAAGATGGGGGGGTCTACGAGCAGTACTTC. Amino acid sequence: CASSQDGGVYEQYF.